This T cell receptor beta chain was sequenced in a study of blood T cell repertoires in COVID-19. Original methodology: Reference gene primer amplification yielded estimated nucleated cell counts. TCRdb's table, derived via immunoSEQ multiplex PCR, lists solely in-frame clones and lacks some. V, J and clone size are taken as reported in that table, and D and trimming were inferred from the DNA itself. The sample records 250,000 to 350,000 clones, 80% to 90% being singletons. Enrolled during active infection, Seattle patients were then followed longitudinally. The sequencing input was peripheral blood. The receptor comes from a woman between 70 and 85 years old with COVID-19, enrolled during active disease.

The CDR3 sequence is CASSPPLGEEDEQYF. CDR3 nucleotide sequence: TGCGCCAGCAGCCCTCCTTTGGGGGAGGAGGACGAGCAGTACTTC. The chain combines TRBV5-1 with TRBJ2-7; possible D gene TRBD2, 6 bases. Trimming left V 4 bases short and J 5 bases short, with 19 bases between. The CDR3 sequence is 15 residues long. Germline CDR1 and CDR2: SGHRS and YFSETQ.